This T cell receptor beta chain was sequenced for a study of control samples from healthy donors and cancer patients. Using immunoSEQ multiplex PCR, the repertoire was profiled, and TCRdb retains in-frame clones only, with some absent. The top ten hold about 8.5% of the sample, which has about 160,000 clones, approximately 94% seen once. The CDR3 totals 13 residues. CDR1 and CDR2 from the germline V gene are SGHNT and YYREEE (reference sequence). Trimming shortened V by 2 bases and J by 1 base, and 1 base separated the two germline ends. The V call is TRBV5-4, the J call TRBJ2-6, with D uncertain. Sample: blood. This TCR came from a woman between 40 and 50 years old in good health. CDR3 in DNA: TGTGCCAGCAGCTTATCTGGGGCCAACGTCCTGACTTTC. It is translated as CASSLSGANVLTF.